Sequencing of this T cell receptor beta chain was carried out in a study of OX40 agonist ivuxolimab in advanced cancers. Trimming shortened V by 7 bases and J by 1 base, and 10 bases separated the two germline ends. The CDR3 totals 13 residues. Germline CDR1 and CDR2: LNHDA and SQIVND (reference sequence). Measured with immunoSEQ multiplex PCR; TCRdb has only the in-frame clones, and not every one. The data show about 90,000 clones, with about 90% seen just once and around 8.7% held by the top ten. The table lists this clone with a count of one. This chain joins TRBV19 and TRBJ1-1, with D perhaps matching TRBD1 (5 bases). The sequence came from an adult with an advanced solid tumor such as melanoma, head and neck, liver or kidney cancer. Sequencing was performed on CD4+ or CD8+ T cells sorted from blood, taken in a trial of the OX40 agonist ivuxolimab. The CDR3 nucleotides are TGTGCCAGTATGGGGGTCCCGAACACTGAAGCTTTCTTT. It translates to CASMGVPNTEAFF. The full variable domain, with the rest looked up from reference TRBV19 and TRBJ1-1, is DGGITQSPKYLFRKEGQNVTLSCEQNLNHDAMYWYRQDPGQGLRLIYYSQIVNDFQKGDIAEGYSVSREKKESFPLTVTSAQKNPTAFYLCASMGVPNTEAFFGQGTRLTVV.